A single sample gave rise to the 4 T cell receptor beta chains below, sequenced in a study of OX40 agonist ivuxolimab in advanced cancers. Sequenced by immunoSEQ multiplex PCR; TCRdb stores in-frame clones only, minus some. The sample lists tens of thousands of clones; around 93% were seen once. The specimen comprised CD4+ or CD8+ T cells sorted from blood, sampled in a trial of the OX40 agonist ivuxolimab. The receptor set was obtained from an adult with an advanced solid tumor such as melanoma, head and neck, liver or kidney cancer.

V usage is TRBV19 and J usage is TRBJ1-5; no clear D. Trimming took off 1 base at V and 2 bases at J, with 9 bases between the two ends. The CDR3 sequence is 15 residues long. Germline CDR1 LNHDA, CDR2 SQIVND (reference sequence). The CDR3: CASSIGPVGNQPQHF. CDR3 DNA: TGTGCCAGTAGTATAGGTCCCGTAGGCAATCAGCCCCAGCATTTT.

Relative to its sample, this clone is medium-sized (0.01 to 0.1%). This CDR3 is CASSYLGHQETQYF. CDR3 DNA sequence: TGTGCCAGCAGTTACCTCGGACATCAAGAGACCCAGTACTTC. The rearrangement joins TRBV6-5 to TRBJ2-5; a weak D match, TRBD1 (5 bases). The germline gives CDR1 MNHEY, CDR2 SVGAGI. This CDR3 comprises 14 residues. V lost 2 bases and J lost 2, with 9 bases in between.

With respect to this clone: A read error may produce the germline difference seen at one junction end. CDR3 nucleotides: TGTGCTAGCACCCCCGGCCCCCGAGGACTAGCGGGGAACACCGGGGAGCTGTTTTTT. As protein: CASTPGPRGLAGNTGELFF. V and J are TRBV7-7 and TRBJ2-2; 11 positions agree with TRBD2. The CDR3 length is 19 residues. Germline V lookup: CDR1 SSHAT, CDR2 FNYEAQ (reference sequence).

This clone was picked up a small number of times. The rearrangement uses TRBV1 and TRBJ2-7; TRBD2, the table's D call, lacks a check against the DNA. TRBV1 is designated a pseudogene. The CDR3 is made up of 12 amino acids. This CDR3 reads CTSSQARYEQYF. The CDR3 region has the DNA TGCACCAGCAGCCAAGCCCGCTACGAGCAGTACTTC.